This TCR beta chain emerged from a study of blood T cell repertoires in COVID-19. Trimming left V 2 bases short and J 0 bases short, with 7 bases between. The CDR3 is 14 amino acids. CDR1 and CDR2 (germline): SGHAT, FQDESV (reference sequence). Libraries were prepared by immunoSEQ multiplex PCR; TCRdb keeps only in-frame clonotypes and omits some of them. Of about 220,000 clones listed, roughly 85% are singletons. This TCR was recovered from a woman between 40 and 55 years old with acute COVID-19. The specimen sequenced was PBMCs or T cells enriched from blood (not recorded which). The rearrangement uses TRBV11-1 and TRBJ1-1; D remains unclear. In DNA form, the CDR3 reads TGTGCCAGCAGCTTATTGCGGTTGAACACTGAAGCTTTCTTT. Encoded protein: CASSLLRLNTEAFF.